The 4 T cell receptor beta chains given below trace back to one sample, sequenced in a study of OX40 agonist ivuxolimab in advanced cancers. Some clones are missing from TCRdb's copy, which holds only in-frame ones; the method was immunoSEQ multiplex PCR. Seen here are over 30,000 clones, approximately 80% observed once, and the top ten hold 11%. The sequenced sample was CD4+ or CD8+ T cells sorted from blood, obtained in a trial of the OX40 agonist ivuxolimab. These receptors were collected from an adult with an advanced solid tumor such as melanoma, head and neck, liver or kidney cancer.

This chain connects TRBV5-1 to TRBJ1-4, with D possibly TRBD1 on 6 matching bases. Germline CDR1 and CDR2: SGHRS and YFSETQ. CDR3 length: 17 residues. The V gene lost 1 base and the J gene lost 5 bases, with 18 bases spanning the gap. CDR3 in amino acids: CASSLFPLQGGNEKLFF. For the CDR3, the DNA is TGCGCCAGCAGCTTGTTTCCTTTACAGGGTGGGAATGAAAAACTGTTTTTT.

There are a few counts of this clone. The rearrangement uses TRBV30 and TRBJ2-5; possibly TRBD1 for D (6 bases). CDR3 size: 11 residues. In germline, CDR1 is GTSNPN, CDR2 SVGIG (reference sequence). Trimming removed 5 bases at V and 4 bases at J, with 8 bases between. CDR3 coding DNA: TGTGCCTGGGGGGGCGGAGAGACCCAGTACTTC. Residues: CAWGGGETQYF. The variable domain in full, with the rest retrieved from reference TRBV30 and TRBJ2-5, is SQTIHQWPATLVQPVGSPLSLECTVEGTSNPNLYWYRQAAGRGLQLLFYSVGIGQISSEVPQNLSASRPQDRQFILSSKKLLLSDSGFYLCAWGGGETQYFGPGTRLLVL.

The chain carries TRBV5-1 and TRBJ2-1; 7 positions agree with TRBD1. The germline V gene has CDR1 SGHRS and CDR2 YFSETQ. This CDR3 spans 15 amino acids. J was trimmed by 5 bases and V by 5 bases; bases with no gene match: 10. This chain's CDR3 is CASRDRIGPDNEQFF. The CDR3, as DNA: TGCGCCAGCAGGGACAGGATTGGCCCCGACAATGAGCAGTTCTTC.

The J gene is TRBJ2-1, the V gene TRBV2; TRBD1 matches 10 bases. This CDR3 comprises 13 residues. The V gene's germline CDR1 is SNHLY and CDR2 FYNNEI. V gave up 4 bases and J gave up 6 bases; unmatched junction bases: 0. The CDR3 DNA reads TGTGCCAGCAGTGGGGACAGGGGCAATGAGCAGTTCTTC. This sequence encodes CASSGDRGNEQFF.